This TCR beta chain was recovered during a study of cytomegalovirus exposure and HLA in healthy donors. The PCR used 60 Vbeta and 13 Jbeta primers. TCRdb's copy holds only in-frame clones and misses some; the assay was immunoSEQ multiplex PCR. The data show a few hundred thousand clones, 65% to 75% seen once. Study-level findings and limits: CMV serostatus was the sole immune exposure information available. Later analysis identified a missense DCLRE1C variant that was linked to TCR beta V- and J-gene trimming.

CDR1 MNHEY and CDR2 SMNVEV come from the germline V gene (reference sequence). The CDR3 has 17 amino acids. V trimming: 6 bases; J trimming: 1 base; junction bases outside the gene matches: 11. As for this clone: Its specificity is unknown.

Sequenced sample: PBMCs. The chain uses TRBV27 and TRBJ1-1, with 10 positions matching TRBD1. This sequence originates from a woman under 40 in good health and CMV-seronegative. The CDR3 loop reads CASSPGQGLPTNTEAFF. CDR3 bases: TGTGCCAGCAGCCCGGGACAGGGGCTTCCGACGAACACTGAAGCTTTCTTT.